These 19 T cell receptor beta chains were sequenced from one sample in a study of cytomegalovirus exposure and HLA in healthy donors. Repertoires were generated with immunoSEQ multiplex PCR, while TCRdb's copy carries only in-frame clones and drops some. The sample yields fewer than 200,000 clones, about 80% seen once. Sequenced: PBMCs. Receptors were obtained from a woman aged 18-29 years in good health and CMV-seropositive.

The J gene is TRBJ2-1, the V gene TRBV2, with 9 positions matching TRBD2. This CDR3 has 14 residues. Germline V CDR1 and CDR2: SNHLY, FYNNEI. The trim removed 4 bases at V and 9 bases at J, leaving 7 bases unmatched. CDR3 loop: CASSGLGAGGEQFF. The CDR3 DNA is TGTGCCAGCAGTGGACTAGGAGCGGGGGGTGAGCAGTTCTTC.

In DNA form, the CDR3 reads TGTGCCAGCTCCCAGATCCCAGGGGTGGAAAACATTCAGTACTTC. It codes for CASSQIPGVENIQYF. J is TRBJ2-4 and V is TRBV18, with D possibly matching TRBD1 (6 bases). Trimming took off 6 bases at V and 5 bases at J, with 17 bases between the two ends. Germline V CDR1 and CDR2: KGHSH, LQKENI. The CDR3 is 15 amino acids.

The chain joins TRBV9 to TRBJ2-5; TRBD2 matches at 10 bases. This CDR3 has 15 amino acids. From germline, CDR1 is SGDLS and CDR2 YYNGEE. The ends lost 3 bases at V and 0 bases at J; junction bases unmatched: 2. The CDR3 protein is CASSATSGDQETQYF. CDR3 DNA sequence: TGTGCCAGCAGCGCCACTAGCGGGGACCAAGAGACCCAGTACTTC.

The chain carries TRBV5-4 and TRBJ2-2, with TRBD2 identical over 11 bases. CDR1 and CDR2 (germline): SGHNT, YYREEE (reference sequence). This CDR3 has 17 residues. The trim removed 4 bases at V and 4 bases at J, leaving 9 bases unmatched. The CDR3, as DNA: TGTGCCAGCAGCCGGGACTCTAGCGGGGGGAGCACCGGGGAGCTGTTTTTT. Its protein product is CASSRDSSGGSTGELFF.

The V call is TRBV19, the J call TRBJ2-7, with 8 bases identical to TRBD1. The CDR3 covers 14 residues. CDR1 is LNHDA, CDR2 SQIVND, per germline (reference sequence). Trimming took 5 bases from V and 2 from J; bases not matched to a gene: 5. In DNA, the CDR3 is TGTGCCAGTAGTGCCCGGGACAGGCCCTACGAGCAGTACTTC. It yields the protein CASSARDRPYEQYF.

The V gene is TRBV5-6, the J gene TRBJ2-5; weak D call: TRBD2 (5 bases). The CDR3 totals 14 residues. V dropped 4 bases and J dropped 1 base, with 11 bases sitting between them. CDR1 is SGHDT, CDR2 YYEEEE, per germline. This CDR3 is CASSRRGIQETQYF. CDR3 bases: TGTGCCAGCAGCCGAAGAGGGATCCAAGAGACCCAGTACTTC.

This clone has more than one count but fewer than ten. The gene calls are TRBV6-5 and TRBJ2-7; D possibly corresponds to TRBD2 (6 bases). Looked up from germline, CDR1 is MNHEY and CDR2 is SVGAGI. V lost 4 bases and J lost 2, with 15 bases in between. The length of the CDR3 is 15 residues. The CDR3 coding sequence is TGTGCCAGCAGTTCTGGCCGGGGGTTCGCCTACGAGCAGTACTTC. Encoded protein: CASSSGRGFAYEQYF.

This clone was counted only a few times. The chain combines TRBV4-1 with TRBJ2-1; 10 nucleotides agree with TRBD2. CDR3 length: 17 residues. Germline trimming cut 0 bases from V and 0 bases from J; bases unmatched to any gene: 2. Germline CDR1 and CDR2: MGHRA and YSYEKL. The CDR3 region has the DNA TGCGCCAGCAGCCAAGAGTCTAGCGGGGGCTCCTACAATGAGCAGTTCTTC. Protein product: CASSQESSGGSYNEQFF.

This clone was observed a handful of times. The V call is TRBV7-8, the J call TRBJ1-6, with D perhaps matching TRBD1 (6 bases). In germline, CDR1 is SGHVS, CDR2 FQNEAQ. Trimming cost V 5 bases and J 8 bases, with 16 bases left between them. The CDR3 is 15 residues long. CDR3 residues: CASSPRGTGHSPLHF. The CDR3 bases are TGTGCCAGCAGCCCAAGGGGGACCGGTCATTCACCCCTCCACTTT. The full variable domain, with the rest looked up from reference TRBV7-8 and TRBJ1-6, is GAGVSQSPRYKVAKRGQDVALRCDPISGHVSLFWYQQALGQGPEFLTYFQNEAQLDKSGLPSDRFFAERPEGSVSTLKIQRTQQEDSAVYLCASSPRGTGHSPLHFGNGTRLTVT.

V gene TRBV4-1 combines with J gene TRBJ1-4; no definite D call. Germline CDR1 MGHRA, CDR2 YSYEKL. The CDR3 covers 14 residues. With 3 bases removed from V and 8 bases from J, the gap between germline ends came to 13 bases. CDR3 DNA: TGCGCCAGCAGCCATGCTCTCCGGGAGGAAAAACTGTTTTTT. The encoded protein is CASSHALREEKLFF.

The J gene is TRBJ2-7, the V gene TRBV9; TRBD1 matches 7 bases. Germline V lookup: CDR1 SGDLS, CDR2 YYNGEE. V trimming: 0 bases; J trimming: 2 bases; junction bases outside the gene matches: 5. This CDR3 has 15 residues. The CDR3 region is CASSVGRGLPYEQYF. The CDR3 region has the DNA TGTGCCAGCAGCGTAGGTAGGGGGCTCCCCTACGAGCAGTACTTC.

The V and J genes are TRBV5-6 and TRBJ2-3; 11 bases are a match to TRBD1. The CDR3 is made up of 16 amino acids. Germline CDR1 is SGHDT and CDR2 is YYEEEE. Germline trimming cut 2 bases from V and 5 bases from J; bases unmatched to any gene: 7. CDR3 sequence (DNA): TGTGCCAGCAGCTTACCGGGACAGGGGGTTCAAGATACGCAGTATTTT. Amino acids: CASSLPGQGVQDTQYF.

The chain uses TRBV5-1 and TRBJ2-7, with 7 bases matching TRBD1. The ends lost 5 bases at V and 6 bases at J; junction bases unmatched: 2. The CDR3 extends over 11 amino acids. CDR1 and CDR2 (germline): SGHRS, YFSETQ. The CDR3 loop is CASRTGSEQYF. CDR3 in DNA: TGCGCCAGCAGGACAGGGAGCGAGCAGTACTTC. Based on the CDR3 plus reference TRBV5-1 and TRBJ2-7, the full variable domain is KAGVTQTPRYLIKTRGQQVTLSCSPISGHRSVSWYQQTPGQGLQFLFEYFSETQRNKGNFPGRFSGRQFSNSRSEMNVSTLELGDSALYLCASRTGSEQYFGPGTRLTVT.

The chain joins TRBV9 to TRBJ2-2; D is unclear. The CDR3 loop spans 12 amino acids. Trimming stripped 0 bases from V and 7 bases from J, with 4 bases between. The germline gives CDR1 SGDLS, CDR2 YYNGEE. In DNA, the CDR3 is TGTGCCAGCAGCGTAGTCGGCGGGGAGCTGTTTTTT. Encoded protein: CASSVVGGELFF.

The CDR3 DNA follows: TGTGCCAGCAGCGGCCAAATGAAACAGATTGATGGCTACACCTTC. As protein: CASSGQMKQIDGYTF. V and J are TRBV7-9 and TRBJ1-2; D gene unclear. The CDR3 is 15 residues long. V was pared by 5 bases and J by 6 bases, with 19 bases between. CDR1 is SEHNR and CDR2 is FQNEAQ in the germline V gene (reference sequence).

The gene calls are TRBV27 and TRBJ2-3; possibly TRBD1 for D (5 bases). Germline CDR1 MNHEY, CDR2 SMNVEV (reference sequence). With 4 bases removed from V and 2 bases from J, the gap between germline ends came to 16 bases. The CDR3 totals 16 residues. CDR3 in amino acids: CASSSRVFGNTDTQYF. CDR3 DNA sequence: TGTGCCAGCAGTTCCAGGGTCTTCGGAAACACAGATACGCAGTATTTT.

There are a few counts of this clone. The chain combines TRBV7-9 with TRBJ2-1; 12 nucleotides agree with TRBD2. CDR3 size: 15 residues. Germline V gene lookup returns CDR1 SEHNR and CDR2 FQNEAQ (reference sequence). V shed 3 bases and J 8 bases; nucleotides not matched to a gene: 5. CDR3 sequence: CASSFTSGGSDEQFF. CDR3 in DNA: TGTGCCAGCAGCTTTACTAGCGGGGGGAGCGATGAGCAGTTCTTC.

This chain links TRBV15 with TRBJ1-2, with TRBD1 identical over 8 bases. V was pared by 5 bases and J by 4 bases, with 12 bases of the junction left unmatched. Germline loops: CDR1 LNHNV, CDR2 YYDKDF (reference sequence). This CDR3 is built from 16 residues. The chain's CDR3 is CATSSSGQGPVYGYTF. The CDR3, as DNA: TGTGCCACCAGCTCCAGTGGACAGGGACCGGTCTATGGCTACACCTTC.

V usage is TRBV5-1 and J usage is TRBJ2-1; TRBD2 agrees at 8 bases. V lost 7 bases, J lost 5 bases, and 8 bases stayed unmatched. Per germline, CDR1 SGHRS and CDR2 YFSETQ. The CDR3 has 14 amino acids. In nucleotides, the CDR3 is TGCGCCAGCGGCACTAGCGGATACGACAATGAGCAGTTCTTC. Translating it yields CASGTSGYDNEQFF.